This record covers a single TCR beta chain. The target antigen is unknown. The sample comes from a study of identifying expanded T cells in peripheral blood. Clones were sequenced by immunoSEQ multiplex PCR, and TCRdb holds only the in-frame ones, with some missing. In the table there are tens of thousands of clones, about 89% of which are singletons. With V trimmed by 4 bases and J by 3 bases, 5 bases remained unmatched. The CDR3 has 16 amino acids. CDR1 and CDR2 from the germline V gene are SEHNR and FQNEAQ (reference sequence). No infections or other immune events were documented during collection. Study-wide points: Over two and four weeks, about 15 and 19 clones changed, versus approximately 1.1 between replicates. Across healthy donors, higher total template counts meant significantly greater roughly 2-week count variance.

What was sequenced was blood. The source of this sequence is a person aged 18 to 70 in good health. The gene calls are TRBV7-9 and TRBJ2-2; 10 nucleotides align to TRBD1. The CDR3 loop is CASSSIGQGDTGELFF. The CDR3 region has the DNA TGTGCCAGCAGCTCGATTGGACAGGGGGACACCGGGGAGCTGTTTTTT.